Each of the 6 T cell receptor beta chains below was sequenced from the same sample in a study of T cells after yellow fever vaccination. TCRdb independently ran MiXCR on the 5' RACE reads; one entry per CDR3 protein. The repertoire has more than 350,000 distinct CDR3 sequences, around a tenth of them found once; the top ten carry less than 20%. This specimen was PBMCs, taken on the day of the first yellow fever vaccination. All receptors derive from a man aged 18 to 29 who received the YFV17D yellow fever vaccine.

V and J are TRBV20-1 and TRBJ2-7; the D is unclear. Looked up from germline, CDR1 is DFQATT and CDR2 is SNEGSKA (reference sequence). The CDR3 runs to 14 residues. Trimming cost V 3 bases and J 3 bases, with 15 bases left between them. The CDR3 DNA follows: TGCAGTGCTAGCATCGACACCGCCAACTACGAGCAGTACTTC. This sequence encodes CSASIDTANYEQYF.

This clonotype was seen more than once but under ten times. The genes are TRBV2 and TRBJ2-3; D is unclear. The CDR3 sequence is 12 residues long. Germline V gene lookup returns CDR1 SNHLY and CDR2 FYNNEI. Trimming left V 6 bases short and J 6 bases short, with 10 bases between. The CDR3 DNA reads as TGTGCCAGCAGCGCCCAAATGGATACGCAGTATTTT. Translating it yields CASSAQMDTQYF.

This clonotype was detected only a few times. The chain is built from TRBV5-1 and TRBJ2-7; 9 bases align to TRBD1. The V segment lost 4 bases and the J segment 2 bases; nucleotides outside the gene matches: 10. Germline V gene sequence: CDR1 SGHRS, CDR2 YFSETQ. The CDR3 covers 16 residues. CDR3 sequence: CASSSGQGLTTYEQYF. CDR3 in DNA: TGCGCCAGCAGCAGCGGACAGGGGCTAACAACCTACGAGCAGTACTTC.

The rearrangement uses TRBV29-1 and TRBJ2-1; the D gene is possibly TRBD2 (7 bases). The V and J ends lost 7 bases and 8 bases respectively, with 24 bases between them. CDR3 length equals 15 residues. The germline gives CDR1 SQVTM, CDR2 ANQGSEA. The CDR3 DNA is TGCAGCGGCCGCGCTGGACGGGGGGCAGACGATGAGCAGTTCTTC. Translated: CSGRAGRGADDEQFF.

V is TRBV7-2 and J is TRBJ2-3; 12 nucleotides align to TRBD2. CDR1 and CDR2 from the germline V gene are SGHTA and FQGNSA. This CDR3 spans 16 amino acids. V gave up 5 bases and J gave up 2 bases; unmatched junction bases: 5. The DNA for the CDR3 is TGTGCCAGCAGCCCCCCTAGCGGGGGGGCCACAGATACGCAGTATTTT. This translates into CASSPPSGGATDTQYF. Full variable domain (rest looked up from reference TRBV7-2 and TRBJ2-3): GAGVSQSPSNKVTEKGKDVELRCDPISGHTALYWYRQSLGQGLEFLIYFQGNSAPDKSGLPSDRFSAERTGGSVSTLTIQRTQQEDSAVYLCASSPPSGGATDTQYFGPGTRLTVL.

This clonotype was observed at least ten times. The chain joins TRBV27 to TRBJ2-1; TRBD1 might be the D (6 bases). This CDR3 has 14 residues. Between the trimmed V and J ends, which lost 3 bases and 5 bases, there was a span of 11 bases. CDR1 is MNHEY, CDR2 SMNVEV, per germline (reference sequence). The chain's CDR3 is CASSFEGEHNEQFF. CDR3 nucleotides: TGTGCCAGCAGTTTCGAGGGGGAACACAATGAGCAGTTCTTC.